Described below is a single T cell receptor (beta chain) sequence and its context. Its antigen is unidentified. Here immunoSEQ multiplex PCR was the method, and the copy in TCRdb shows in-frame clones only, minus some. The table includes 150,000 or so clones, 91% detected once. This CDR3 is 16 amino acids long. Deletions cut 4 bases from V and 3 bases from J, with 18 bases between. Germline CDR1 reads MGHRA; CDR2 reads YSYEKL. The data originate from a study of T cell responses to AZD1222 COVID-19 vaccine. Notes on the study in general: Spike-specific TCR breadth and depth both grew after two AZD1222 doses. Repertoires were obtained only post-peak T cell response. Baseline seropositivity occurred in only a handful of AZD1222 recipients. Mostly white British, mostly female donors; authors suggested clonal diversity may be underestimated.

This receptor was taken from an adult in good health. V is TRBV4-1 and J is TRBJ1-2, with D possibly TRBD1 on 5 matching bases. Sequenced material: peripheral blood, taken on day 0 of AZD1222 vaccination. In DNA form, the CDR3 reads TGCGCCAGCAGCCCCGCAACGGGAGGGGAACACTATGGCTACACCTTC. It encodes CASSPATGGEHYGYTF.